This TCR beta chain comes out of a study of T cell responses to AZD1222 COVID-19 vaccine. Measured with immunoSEQ multiplex PCR; TCRdb has only the in-frame clones, and not every one. Among 100,000 or so clones, more than 75% were seen once, and the ten largest hold 5%. For this clone: Its antigen is not known.

General study points: All repertoire sampling was performed exclusively after the peak T cell response. Donor demographics were predominantly white British with a female majority; clonal diversity may be underestimated.

The sample in question was peripheral blood, obtained on day 0 of AZD1222 vaccination. The clonotype was recovered from an adult in good health.

The CDR3 here is CASSQAAWGMNTEAFF. In DNA, the CDR3 is TGCGCCAGCAGCCAAGCGGCGTGGGGGATGAACACTGAAGCTTTCTTT. The chain links TRBV4-3 to TRBJ1-1; a possible D gene is TRBD1 (5 bases). The CDR3 spans 16 residues. The V end lost 1 base, the J end lost 0 bases, and 12 bases lay between the germline ends. Germline V CDR1 and CDR2: LGHNA, YSLEER.